The entry that follows covers one TCR beta chain sequence. The antigen it binds to is not known. Within one base of it there is no much larger clone, and no base qualities were kept. The data originate from a study of CD8+CD57+ T cells in acquired aplastic anemia (dated 2018 in TCRdb). With regard to the full study: DNA extracted from sorted CD4+ and CD8+ cells had a mean of roughly 3.3 ug, with a range of roughly 0.2 to 27.4 ug. An average of about 10 million reads for CD4+ cells and 11 million to 12 million reads for CD8+ cells was obtained from healthy donor samples. Findings and caveats that apply to the study as a whole: No significant difference in CD8+ Simpson's diversity was found between patients and healthy controls (P=0.060). Around 27 CD8+ CDR3 sequences were shared between patients and controls but appeared highly expressed in patients and within their immunodominant clones.

There are 15 amino acids in the CDR3, from cysteine to phenylalanine inclusive. Only the CDR3 part of the read is kept: 45 bases, read in frame from the first base. CDR1 and CDR2, looked up from the germline V gene, are ENHRY and SYGVKD. Germline trimming amounts to 7 bases on V and 4 bases on J, with 5 as the count of junction bases outside the gene matches. TCR beta VDJ combination and CDR3 sequence profiling used genomic DNA as the template. An Illumina HiSeq 2000 was the platform used for TCR repertoire sequencing. On the study's bioinformatics: TRBV/TRBJ rearrangement plots, CDR3 size and DJ length profiles, and Simpson's diversity index were used to evaluate the repertoires. The most abundant DNA sequence in the deep sequencing data was taken as the immunodominant clone. CDR3 amino acid sequences were checked for sharing between subjects and were compared against published repertoires and the VDJdb database. TCRdb reworked the public reads: Q25 trimming with fastp, MiXCR clone assembly, productive beta chains retained. When rows share a CDR3 protein, they turn into one entry using the most common DNA and genes. TCRdb, not the authors, supplied the V and J calls. The sample records about 48,000 distinct CDR3 sequences, 70% to 80% of which are singletons. Clones ranked in the top ten supply around 36% of the sample.

The study deep-sequenced TCR repertoires of sorted CD4+ and CD8+ blood T cells from severe aplastic anemia patients and healthy subjects. Ficoll-Paque density gradient centrifugation was used to isolate peripheral blood mononuclear cells. Before DNA was extracted, CD4+ and CD8+ T cells were sorted using either FACS or magnetic beads. Source material: sorted CD4+, CD8+, or CD8+CD57+ T cells (not recorded which) from PBMCs. The rearranged chain carries TRBV10-3 and TRBJ2-3, and TRBD2 aligns with 13 junction nucleotides. This sequence originates from a human donor in good health, serving as a control. The CDR3 corresponds to CAINPGLAGPDTQYF. Read as DNA, the sequence is TGTGCCATCAACCCGGGACTAGCGGGACCAGATACGCAGTATTTT.